This T cell receptor (beta chain) was captured by sequencing in a study of technical replicates of blood from four donors. The data were produced by immunoSEQ multiplex PCR, yet TCRdb's version contains in-frame clones alone and is incomplete. The sample contains about 75,000 clones, around 97% of which appear only once. V was shortened by 0 bases and J by 0 bases, with 9 bases between the two germline ends. Germline CDR1 and CDR2: MGHRA and YSYEKL. The CDR3 has 15 residues. The clonotype comes from a human donor in good health. Input material: T cells isolated from PBMCs. The genes are TRBV4-1 and TRBJ2-7; perhaps TRBD2 as D (6 bases). CDR3 in DNA: TGCGCCAGCAGCCAAGAATCCGGGGGCTCCTACGAGCAGTACTTC. This encodes CASSQESGGSYEQYF.